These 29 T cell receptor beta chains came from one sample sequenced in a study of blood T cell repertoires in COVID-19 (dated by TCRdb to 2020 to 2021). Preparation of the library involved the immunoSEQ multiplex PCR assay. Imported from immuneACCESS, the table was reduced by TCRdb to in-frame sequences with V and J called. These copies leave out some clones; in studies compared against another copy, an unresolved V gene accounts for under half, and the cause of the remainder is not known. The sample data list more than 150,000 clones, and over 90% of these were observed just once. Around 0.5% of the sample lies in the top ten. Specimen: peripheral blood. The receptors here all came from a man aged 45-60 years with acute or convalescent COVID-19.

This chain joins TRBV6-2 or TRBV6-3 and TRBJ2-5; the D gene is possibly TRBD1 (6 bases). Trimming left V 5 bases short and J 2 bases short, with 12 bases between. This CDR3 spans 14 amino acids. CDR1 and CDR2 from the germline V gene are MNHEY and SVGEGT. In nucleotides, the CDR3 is TGTGCCAGCAGTCGTACAGGGAAACAAGAGACCCAGTACTTC. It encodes CASSRTGKQETQYF.

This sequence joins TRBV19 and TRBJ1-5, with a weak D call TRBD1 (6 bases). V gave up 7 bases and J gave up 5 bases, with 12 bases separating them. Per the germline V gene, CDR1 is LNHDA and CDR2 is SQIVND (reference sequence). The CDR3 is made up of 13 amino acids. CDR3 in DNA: TGTGCCAGTAATTGGGGGCGCGATCAGCCCCAGCATTTT. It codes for CASNWGRDQPQHF.

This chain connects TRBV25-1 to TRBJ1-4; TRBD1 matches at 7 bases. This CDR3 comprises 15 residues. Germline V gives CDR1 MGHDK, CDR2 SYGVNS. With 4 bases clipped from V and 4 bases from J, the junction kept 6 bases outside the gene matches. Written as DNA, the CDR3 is TGTGCCAGCAGTGTACGGGACAGATATAATGAAAAACTGTTTTTT. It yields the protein CASSVRDRYNEKLFF.

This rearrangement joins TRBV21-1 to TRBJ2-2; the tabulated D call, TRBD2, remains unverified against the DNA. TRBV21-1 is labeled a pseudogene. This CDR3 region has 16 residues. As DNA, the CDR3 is TGTGCCAGTCACGCGCGACTAGCGGGGCTTAACGGGGAGCTGTTTTTT. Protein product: CASHARLAGLNGELFF.

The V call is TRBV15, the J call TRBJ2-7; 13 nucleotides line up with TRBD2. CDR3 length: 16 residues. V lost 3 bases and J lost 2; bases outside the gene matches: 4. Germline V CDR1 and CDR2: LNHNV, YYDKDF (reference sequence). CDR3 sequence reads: CATSSGGLAGAYEQYF. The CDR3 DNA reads TGTGCCACCAGCAGCGGAGGACTAGCGGGAGCCTACGAGCAGTACTTC.

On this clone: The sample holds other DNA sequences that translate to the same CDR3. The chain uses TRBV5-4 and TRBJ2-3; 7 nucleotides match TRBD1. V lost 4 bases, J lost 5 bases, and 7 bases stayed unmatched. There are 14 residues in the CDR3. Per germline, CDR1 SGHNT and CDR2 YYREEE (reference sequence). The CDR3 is CASSPGQGVDTQYF. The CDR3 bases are TGTGCCAGCAGCCCCGGTCAGGGGGTAGATACGCAGTATTTT.

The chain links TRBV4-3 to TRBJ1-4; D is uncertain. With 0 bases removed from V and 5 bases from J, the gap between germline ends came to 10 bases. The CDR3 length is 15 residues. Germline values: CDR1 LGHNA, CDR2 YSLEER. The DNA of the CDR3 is TGCGCCAGCAGCCAAGAGGGCAGAAGAAATGAAAAACTGTTTTTT. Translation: CASSQEGRRNEKLFF.

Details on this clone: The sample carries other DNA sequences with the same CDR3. The CDR3 region is CASSLGQYNEQFF. CDR3 nucleotide sequence: TGTGCCAGCAGCTTGGGACAATACAATGAGCAGTTCTTC. The chain links TRBV7-9 to TRBJ2-1, with D perhaps TRBD1 (6 bases). V was cut by 3 bases and J by 4 bases, with 7 bases left in between. The CDR3 has 13 amino acids. Germline lookup yields CDR1 SEHNR and CDR2 FQNEAQ (reference sequence).

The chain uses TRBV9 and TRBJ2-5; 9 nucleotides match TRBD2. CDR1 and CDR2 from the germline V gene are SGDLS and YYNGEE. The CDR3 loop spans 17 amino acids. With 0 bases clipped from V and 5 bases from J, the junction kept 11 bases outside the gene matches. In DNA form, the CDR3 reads TGTGCCAGCAGCGTAGACGGGCTAGCGGGGAGGTGGGAGACCCAGTACTTC. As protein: CASSVDGLAGRWETQYF. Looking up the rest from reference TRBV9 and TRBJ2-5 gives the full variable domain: DSGVTQTPKHLITATGQRVTLRCSPRSGDLSVYWYQQSLDQGLQFLIQYYNGEERAKGNILERFSAQQFPDLHSELNLSSLELGDSALYFCASSVDGLAGRWETQYFGPGTRLLVL.

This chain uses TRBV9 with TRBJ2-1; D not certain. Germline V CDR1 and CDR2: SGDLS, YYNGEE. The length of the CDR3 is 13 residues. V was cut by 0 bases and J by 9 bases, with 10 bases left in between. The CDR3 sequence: CASSVVLRSEQFF. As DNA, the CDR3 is TGTGCCAGCAGCGTAGTGTTGAGGAGTGAGCAGTTCTTC. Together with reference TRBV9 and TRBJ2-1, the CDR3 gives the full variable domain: DSGVTQTPKHLITATGQRVTLRCSPRSGDLSVYWYQQSLDQGLQFLIQYYNGEERAKGNILERFSAQQFPDLHSELNLSSLELGDSALYFCASSVVLRSEQFFGPGTRLTVL.

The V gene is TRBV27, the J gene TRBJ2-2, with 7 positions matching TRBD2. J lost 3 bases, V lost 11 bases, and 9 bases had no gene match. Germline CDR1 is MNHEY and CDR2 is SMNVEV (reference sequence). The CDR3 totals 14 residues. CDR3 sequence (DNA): TGTGCCGTTGGGAGGGCAGACTACACCGGGGAGCTGTTTTTT. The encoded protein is CAVGRADYTGELFF.

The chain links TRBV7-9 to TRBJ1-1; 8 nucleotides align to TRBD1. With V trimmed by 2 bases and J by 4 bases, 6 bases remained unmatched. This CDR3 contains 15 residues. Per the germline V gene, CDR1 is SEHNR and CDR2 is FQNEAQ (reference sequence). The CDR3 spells CASSLSIQGATEAFF. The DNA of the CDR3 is TGTGCCAGCAGCTTAAGCATTCAGGGGGCCACTGAAGCTTTCTTT.

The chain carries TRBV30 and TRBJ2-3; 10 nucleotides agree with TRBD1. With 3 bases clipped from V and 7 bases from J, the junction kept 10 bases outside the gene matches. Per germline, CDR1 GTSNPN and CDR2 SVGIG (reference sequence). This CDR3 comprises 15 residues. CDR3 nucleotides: TGTGCCTGGAGGAAACCGGGACAGGGGACAAATACGCAGTATTTT. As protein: CAWRKPGQGTNTQYF.

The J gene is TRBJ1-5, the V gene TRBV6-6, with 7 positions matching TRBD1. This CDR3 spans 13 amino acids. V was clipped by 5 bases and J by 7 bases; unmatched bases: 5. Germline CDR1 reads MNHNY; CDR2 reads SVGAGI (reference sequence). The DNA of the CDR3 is TGTGCCAGCAGTACAGGGGAAGGACAGCCCCAGCATTTT. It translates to CASSTGEGQPQHF.

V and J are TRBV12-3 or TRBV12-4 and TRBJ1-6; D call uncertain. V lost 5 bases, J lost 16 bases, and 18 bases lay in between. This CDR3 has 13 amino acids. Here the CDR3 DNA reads TGTGCCAGCAGTGTCCGTGAGCGAGACTCTCTCCACTTT. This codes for CASSVRERDSLHF.

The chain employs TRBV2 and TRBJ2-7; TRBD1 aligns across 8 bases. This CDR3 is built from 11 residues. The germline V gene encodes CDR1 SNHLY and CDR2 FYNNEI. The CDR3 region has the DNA TGTGCCAGCGGGGGACAGGATCTAACGTTCGTC. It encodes CASGGQDLTFV.

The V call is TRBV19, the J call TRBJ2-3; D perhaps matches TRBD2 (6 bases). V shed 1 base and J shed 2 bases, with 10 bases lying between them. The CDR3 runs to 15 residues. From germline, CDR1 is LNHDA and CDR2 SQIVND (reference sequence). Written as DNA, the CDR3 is TGTGCCAGTAGTATAGGGCCGGGGGACACAGATACGCAGTATTTT. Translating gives CASSIGPGDTDTQYF.

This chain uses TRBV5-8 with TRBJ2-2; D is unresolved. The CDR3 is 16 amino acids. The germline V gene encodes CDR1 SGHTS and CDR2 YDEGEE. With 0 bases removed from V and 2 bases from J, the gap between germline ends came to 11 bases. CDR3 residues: CASSLAWSGNTGELFF. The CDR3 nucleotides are TGTGCCAGCAGCTTGGCCTGGTCAGGAAACACCGGGGAGCTGTTTTTT. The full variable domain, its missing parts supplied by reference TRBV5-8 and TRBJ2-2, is EAGVTQSPTHLIKTRGQQATLRCSPISGHTSVYWYQQALGLGLQFLLWYDEGEERNRGNFPPRFSGRQFPNYSSELNVNALELEDSALYLCASSLAWSGNTGELFFGEGSRLTVL.

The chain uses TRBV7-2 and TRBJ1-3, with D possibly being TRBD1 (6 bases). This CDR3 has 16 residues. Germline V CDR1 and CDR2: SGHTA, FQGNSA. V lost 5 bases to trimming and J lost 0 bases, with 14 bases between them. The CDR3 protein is CASSIRQDSSGNTIYF. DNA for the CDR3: TGTGCCAGCAGCATCCGACAGGACAGCTCTGGAAACACCATATATTTT.

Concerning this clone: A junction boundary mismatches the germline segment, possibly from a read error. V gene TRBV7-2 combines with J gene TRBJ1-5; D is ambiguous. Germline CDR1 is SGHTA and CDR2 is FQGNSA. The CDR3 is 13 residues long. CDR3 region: CASSLDSDQPQHF. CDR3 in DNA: TGTGCCAGCAGCTTAGATAGCGATCAGCCCCAGCATTTT.

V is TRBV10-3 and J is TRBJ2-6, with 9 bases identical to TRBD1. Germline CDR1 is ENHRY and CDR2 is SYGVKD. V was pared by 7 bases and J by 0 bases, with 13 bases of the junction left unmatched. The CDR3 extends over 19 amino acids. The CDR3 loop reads CAITPYPGQGPSGANVLTF. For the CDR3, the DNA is TGTGCCATCACCCCCTATCCGGGACAGGGCCCCTCTGGGGCCAACGTCCTGACTTTC.

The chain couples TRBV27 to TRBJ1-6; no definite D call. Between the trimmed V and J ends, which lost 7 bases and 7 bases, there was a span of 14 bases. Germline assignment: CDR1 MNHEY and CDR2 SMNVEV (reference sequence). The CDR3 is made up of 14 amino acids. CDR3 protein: CASKRRLSNSPLHF. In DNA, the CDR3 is TGTGCCAGCAAAAGACGACTATCAAATTCACCCCTCCACTTT.

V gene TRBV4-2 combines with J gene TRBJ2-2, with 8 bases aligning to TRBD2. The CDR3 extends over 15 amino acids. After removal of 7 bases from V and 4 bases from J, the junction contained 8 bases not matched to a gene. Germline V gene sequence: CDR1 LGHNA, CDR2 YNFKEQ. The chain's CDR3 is CASTRGGGFTGELFF. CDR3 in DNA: TGTGCCAGCACTCGGGGGGGCGGTTTCACCGGGGAGCTGTTTTTT.

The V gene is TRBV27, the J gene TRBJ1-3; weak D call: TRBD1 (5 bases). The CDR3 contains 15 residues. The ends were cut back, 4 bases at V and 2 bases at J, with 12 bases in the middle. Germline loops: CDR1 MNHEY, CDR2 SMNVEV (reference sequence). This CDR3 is CASSSLAGTGNTIYF. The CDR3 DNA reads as TGTGCCAGCAGTTCCCTGGCAGGGACTGGAAACACCATATATTTT.

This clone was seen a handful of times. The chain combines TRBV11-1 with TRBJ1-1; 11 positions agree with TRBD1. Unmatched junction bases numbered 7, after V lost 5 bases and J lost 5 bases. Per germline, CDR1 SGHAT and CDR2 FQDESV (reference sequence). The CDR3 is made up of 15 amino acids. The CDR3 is CASSPRTGGWTEAFF. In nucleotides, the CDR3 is TGTGCCAGCAGCCCTCGGACAGGGGGCTGGACTGAAGCTTTCTTT.

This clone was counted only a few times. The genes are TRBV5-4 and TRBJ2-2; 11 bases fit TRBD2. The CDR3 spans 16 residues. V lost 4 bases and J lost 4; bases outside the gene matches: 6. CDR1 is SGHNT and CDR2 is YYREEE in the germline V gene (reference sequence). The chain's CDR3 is CASSGSGGAVTGELFF. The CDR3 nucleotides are TGTGCCAGCAGCGGTAGCGGGGGGGCCGTCACCGGGGAGCTGTTTTTT.

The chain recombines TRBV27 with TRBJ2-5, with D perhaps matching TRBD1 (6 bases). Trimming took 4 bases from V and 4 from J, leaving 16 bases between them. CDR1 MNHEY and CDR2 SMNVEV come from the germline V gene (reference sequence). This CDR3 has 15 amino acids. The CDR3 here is CASSSKGGRRETQYF. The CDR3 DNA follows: TGTGCCAGCAGTTCAAAAGGGGGACGGCGAGAGACCCAGTACTTC.

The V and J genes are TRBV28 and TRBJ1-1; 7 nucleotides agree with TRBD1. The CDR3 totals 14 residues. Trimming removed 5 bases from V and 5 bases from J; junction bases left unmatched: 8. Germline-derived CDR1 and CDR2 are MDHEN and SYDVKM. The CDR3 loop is CASSTGQKTTEAFF. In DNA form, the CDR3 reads TGTGCCAGCAGTACGGGACAGAAGACTACTGAAGCTTTCTTT.

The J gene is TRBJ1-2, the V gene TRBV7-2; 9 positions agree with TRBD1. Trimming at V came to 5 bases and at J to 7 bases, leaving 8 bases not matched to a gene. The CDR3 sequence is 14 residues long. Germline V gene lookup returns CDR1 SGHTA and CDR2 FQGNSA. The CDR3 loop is CASSPWTGESGYTF. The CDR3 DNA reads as TGTGCCAGCAGCCCCTGGACAGGGGAATCTGGCTACACCTTC.